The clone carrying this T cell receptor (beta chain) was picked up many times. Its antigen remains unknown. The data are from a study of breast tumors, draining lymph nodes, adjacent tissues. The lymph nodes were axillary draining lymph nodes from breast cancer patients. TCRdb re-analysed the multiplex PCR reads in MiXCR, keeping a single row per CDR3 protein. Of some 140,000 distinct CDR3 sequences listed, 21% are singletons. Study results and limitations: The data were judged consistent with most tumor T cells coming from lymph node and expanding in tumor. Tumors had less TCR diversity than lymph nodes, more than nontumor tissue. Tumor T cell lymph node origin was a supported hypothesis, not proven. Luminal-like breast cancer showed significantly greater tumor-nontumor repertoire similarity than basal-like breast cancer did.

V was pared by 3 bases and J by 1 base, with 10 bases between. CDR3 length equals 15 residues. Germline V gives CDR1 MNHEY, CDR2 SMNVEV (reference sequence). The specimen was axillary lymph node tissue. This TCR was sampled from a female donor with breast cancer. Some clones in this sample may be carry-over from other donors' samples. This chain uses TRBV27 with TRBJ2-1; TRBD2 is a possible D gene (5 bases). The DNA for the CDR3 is TGTGCCAGCAGTTTCTTAGCGTTATCCTACAATGAGCAGTTCTTC. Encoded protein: CASSFLALSYNEQFF.